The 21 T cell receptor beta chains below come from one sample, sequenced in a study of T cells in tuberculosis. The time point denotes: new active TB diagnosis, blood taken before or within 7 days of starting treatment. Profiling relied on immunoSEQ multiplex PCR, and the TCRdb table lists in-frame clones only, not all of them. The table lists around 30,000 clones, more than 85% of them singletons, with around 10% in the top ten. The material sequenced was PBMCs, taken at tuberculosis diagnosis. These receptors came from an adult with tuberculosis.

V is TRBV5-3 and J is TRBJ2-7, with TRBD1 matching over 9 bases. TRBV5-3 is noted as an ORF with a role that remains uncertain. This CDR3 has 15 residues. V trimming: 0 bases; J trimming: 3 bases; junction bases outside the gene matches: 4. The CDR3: CARSLAVTGGYEQYF. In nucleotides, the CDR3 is TGTGCCAGAAGCTTGGCGGTGACAGGGGGCTACGAGCAGTACTTC.

The CDR3 reads CASSLKGGGSYEQYF. The CDR3 DNA reads as TGTGCCAGCAGTTTAAAAGGGGGGGGCTCCTACGAGCAGTACTTC. This chain uses TRBV27 with TRBJ2-7; a possible D gene is TRBD2 (7 bases). V lost 2 bases, J lost 0 bases, and 11 bases lay in between. The CDR3 extends over 15 amino acids. CDR1 is MNHEY and CDR2 is SMNVEV in the germline V gene (reference sequence).

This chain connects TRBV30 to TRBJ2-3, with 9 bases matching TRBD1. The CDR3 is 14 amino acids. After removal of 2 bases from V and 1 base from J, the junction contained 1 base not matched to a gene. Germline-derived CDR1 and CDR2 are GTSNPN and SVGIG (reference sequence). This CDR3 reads CAWSTGGGTDTQYF. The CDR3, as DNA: TGTGCCTGGAGTACAGGGGGCGGCACAGATACGCAGTATTTT.

The CDR3 loop reads CSVVDRNYGYTF. The CDR3 DNA reads TGCAGCGTGGTGGACAGAAACTATGGCTACACCTTC. The rearrangement joins TRBV29-1 to TRBJ1-2; maybe TRBD1 (6 bases). The germline CDR1 and CDR2 sequences are SQVTM and ANQGSEA. V dropped 6 bases and J dropped 2 bases, with 10 bases sitting between them. CDR3 length equals 12 residues.

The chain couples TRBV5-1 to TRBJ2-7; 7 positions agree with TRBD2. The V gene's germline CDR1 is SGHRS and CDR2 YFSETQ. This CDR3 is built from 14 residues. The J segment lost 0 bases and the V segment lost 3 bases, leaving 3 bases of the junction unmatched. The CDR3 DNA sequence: TGCGCCAGCAGCTCCAGCGGGGACTCCTACGAGCAGTACTTC. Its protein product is CASSSSGDSYEQYF.

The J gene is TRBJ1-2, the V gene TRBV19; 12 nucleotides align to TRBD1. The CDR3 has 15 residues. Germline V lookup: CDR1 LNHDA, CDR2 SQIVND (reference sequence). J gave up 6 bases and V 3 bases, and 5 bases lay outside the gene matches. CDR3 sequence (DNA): TGTGCCAGTAGTATGGGGACAGGGGGCGTCGATGGCTACACCTTC. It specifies CASSMGTGGVDGYTF.

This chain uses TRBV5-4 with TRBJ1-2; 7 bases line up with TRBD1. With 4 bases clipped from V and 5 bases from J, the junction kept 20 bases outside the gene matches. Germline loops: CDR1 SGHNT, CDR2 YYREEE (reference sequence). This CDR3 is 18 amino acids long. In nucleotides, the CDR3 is TGTGCCAGCAGCGGACCCGGTGAGACAGGGATAAGAATATATGGCTACACCTTC. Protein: CASSGPGETGIRIYGYTF.

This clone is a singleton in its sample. CDR3 sequence (DNA): TGTGCCAGCAGCATGACTAGCGGGAGAGATACGCAGTATTTT. It encodes CASSMTSGRDTQYF. This chain connects TRBV27 to TRBJ2-3; 12 nucleotides match TRBD2. This CDR3 is built from 14 residues. Germline-derived CDR1 and CDR2 are MNHEY and SMNVEV (reference sequence). Germline trimming cut 6 bases from V and 5 bases from J; bases unmatched to any gene: 3.

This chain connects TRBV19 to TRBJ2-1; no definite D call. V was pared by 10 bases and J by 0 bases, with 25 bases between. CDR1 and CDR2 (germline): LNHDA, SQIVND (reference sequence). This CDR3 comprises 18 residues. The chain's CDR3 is CATTLAGLSLSSYNEQFF. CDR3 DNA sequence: TGTGCCACCACCTTAGCCGGTCTTTCCTTGAGCTCCTACAATGAGCAGTTCTTC.

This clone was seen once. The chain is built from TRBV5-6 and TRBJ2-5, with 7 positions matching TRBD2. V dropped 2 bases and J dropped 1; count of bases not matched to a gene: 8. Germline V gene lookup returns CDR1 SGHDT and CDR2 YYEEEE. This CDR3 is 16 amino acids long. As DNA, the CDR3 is TGTGCCAGCAGCTTAGGCGGGGGAGCTACCCAAGAGACCCAGTACTTC. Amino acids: CASSLGGGATQETQYF.

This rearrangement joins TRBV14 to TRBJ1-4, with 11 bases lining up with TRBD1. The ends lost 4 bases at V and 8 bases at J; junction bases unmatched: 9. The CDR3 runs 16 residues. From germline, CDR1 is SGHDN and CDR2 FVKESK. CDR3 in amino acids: CASSPRTGGGREKLFF. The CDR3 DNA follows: TGTGCCAGCAGCCCGAGGACAGGGGGCGGAAGGGAAAAACTGTTTTTT.

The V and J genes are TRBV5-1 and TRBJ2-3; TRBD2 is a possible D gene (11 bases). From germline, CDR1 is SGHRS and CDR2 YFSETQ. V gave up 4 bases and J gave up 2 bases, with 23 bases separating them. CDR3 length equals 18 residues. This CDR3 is CASSRDRGLAESTDTQYF. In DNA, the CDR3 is TGCGCCAGCAGCCGGGACAGGGGACTAGCGGAATCCACAGATACGCAGTATTTT.

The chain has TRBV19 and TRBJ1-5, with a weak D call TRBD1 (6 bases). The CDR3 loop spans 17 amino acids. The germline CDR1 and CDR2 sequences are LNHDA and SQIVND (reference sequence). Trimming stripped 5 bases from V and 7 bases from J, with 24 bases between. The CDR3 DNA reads TGTGCCAGTAGTTCGGGACTAGGGGGGGCGAGATCGCAGCCCCAGCATTTT. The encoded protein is CASSSGLGGARSQPQHF.

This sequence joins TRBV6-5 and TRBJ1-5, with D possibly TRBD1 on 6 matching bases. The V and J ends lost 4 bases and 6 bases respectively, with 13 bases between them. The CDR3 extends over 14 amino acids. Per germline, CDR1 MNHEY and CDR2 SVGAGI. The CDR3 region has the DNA TGTGCCAGCAGTTCTTCAGGGGTGGGTCAGCCCCAGCATTTT. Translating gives CASSSSGVGQPQHF.

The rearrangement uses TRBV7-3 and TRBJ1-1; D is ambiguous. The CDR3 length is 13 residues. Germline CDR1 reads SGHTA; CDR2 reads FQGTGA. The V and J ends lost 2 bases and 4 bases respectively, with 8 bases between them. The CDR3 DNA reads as TGTGCCAGCAGCTTATTGGCGGCCACTGAAGCTTTCTTT. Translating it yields CASSLLAATEAFF.

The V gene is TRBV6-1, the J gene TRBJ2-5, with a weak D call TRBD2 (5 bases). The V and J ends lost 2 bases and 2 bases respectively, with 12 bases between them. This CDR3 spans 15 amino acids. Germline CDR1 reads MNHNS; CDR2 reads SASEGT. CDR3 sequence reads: CASSETRTFQETQYF. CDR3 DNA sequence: TGTGCCAGCAGTGAAACCCGGACTTTTCAAGAGACCCAGTACTTC.

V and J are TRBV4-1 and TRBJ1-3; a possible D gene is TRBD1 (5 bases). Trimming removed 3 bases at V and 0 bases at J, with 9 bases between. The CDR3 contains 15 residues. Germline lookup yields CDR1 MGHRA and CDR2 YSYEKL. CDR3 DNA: TGCGCCAGCAGCCAGGACACCTTCTCTGGAAACACCATATATTTT. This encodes CASSQDTFSGNTIYF.

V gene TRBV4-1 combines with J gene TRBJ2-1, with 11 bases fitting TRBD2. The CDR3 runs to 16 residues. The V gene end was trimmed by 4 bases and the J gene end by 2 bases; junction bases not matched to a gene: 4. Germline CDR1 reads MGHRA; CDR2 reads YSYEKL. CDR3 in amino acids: CASSPISGGAYNEQFF. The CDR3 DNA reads TGCGCCAGCAGCCCGATTAGCGGGGGGGCCTACAATGAGCAGTTCTTC.

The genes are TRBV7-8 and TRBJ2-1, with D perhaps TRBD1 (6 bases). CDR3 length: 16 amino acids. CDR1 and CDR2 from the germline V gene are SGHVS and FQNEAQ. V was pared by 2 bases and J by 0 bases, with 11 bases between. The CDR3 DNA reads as TGTGCCAGCAGCTTAATCAGGGGAAGCTCCTACAATGAGCAGTTCTTC. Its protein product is CASSLIRGSSYNEQFF.

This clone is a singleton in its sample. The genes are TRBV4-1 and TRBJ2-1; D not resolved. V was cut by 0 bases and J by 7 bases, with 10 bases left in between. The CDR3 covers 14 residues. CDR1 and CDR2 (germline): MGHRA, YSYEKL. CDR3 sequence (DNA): TGCGCCAGCAGCCAAGAGTTAGTATCGAATGAGCAGTTCTTC. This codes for CASSQELVSNEQFF.

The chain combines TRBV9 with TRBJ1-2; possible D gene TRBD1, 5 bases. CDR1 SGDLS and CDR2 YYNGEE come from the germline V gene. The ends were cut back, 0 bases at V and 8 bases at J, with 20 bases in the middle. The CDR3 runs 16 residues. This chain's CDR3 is CASSVATTALGGGYTF. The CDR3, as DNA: TGTGCCAGCAGCGTAGCTACGACGGCCCTTGGGGGGGGCTACACCTTC.